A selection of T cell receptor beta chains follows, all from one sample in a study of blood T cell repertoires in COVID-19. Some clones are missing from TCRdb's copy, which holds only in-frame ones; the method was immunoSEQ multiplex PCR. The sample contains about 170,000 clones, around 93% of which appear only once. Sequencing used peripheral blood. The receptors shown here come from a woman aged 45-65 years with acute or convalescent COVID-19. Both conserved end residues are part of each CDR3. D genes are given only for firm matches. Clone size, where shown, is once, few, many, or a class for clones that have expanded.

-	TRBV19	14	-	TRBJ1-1	TGTGCCAGTAGTTCCGGGACAAAGAACACTGAAGCTTTCTTT	CASSSGTKNTEAFF
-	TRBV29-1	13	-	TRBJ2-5	TGCAGCGTTGACGAGGGACACAAAGAGACCCAGTACTTC	CSVDEGHKETQYF
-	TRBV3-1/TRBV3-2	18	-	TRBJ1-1	TGTGCCAGCAGCCCTTTACCCGGGGGGCGAAGGATGAACACTGAAGCTTTCTTT	CASSPLPGGRRMNTEAFF
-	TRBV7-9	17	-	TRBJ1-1	TGTGCCAGCAGCCCTCCCTTTGGGGAGGGGAATTTCACTGAAGCTTTCTTT	CASSPPFGEGNFTEAFF
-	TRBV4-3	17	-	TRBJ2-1	TGCGCCAGCAGCCAAGCCCGACATGCTAACTCCTACAATGAGCAGTTCTTC	CASSQARHANSYNEQFF
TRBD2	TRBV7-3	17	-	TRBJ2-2	TGTGCCAGCAGCTTAGAGCGTCTAGCGGGAGGTGCCGGGGAGCTGTTTTTT	CASSLERLAGGAGELFF
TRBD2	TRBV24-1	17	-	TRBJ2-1	TGTGCCACCAGTGAAGAGGGACTAGCGGGGGCCTACAATGAGCAGTTCTTC	CATSEEGLAGAYNEQFF
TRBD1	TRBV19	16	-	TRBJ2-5	TGTGCCAGTAGTATCGCCGGGACAGGGGTCCAAGAGACCCAGTACTTC	CASSIAGTGVQETQYF
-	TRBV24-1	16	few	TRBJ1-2	TGTGCCACCAGTGACCGGCCTGACACCCCTCCCTATGGCTACACCTTC	CATSDRPDTPPYGYTF
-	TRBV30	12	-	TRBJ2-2	TGTGCCTGGAGTAGAGGAACCGGGGAGCTGTTTTTT	CAWSRGTGELFF
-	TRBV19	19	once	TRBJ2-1	TGTGCCAGTCGGACTTTGAATACGGACGAACATAGCTCCTACAATGAGCAGTTCTTC	CASRTLNTDEHSSYNEQFF
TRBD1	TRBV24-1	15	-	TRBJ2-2	TGTGCCACCAGTGATTTCGGGCAGGGGGCCGGGGAGCTGTTTTTT	CATSDFGQGAGELFF
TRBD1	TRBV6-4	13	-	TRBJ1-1	TGTGCCAGCAGCCGCAGGGGGGACACTGAAGCTTTCTTT	CASSRRGDTEAFF
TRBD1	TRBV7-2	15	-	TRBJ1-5	TGTGCCAGCAGCTTTGACAGGGGGCTACATCAGCCCCAGCATTTT	CASSFDRGLHQPQHF
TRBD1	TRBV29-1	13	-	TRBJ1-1	TGCAGCGTGGAACAGGGGATGAACACTGAAGCTTTCTTT	CSVEQGMNTEAFF
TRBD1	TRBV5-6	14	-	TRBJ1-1	TGTGCCAGCAGCCCGACAGGGAGGCACACTGAAGCTTTCTTT	CASSPTGRHTEAFF
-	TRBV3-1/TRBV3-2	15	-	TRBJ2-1	TGTGCCAGCAGCCAACTTCCCTTTACAGGGAATGAGCAGTTCTTC	CASSQLPFTGNEQFF
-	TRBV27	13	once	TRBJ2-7	TGTGCCAGCAGTTTCTCGAAGGGGTACGAGCAGTACTTC	CASSFSKGYEQYF
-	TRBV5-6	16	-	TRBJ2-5	TGTGCCAGCAGCTGGACCAGGGGGGCCCGAGTAGAGACCCAGTACTTC	CASSWTRGARVETQYF
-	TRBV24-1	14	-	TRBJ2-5	TGTGCCACCAGTGAACCTGGACACGGAGAGACCCAGTACTTC	CATSEPGHGETQYF
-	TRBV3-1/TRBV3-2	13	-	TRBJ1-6	TGTGCCAGCAGTGAAGATTCGGTTTCACCCCTCCACTTT	CASSEDSVSPLHF
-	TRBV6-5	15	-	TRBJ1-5	TGTGCCAGCAGGGTTACCCGGGACACCAATCAGCCCCAGCATTTT	CASRVTRDTNQPQHF
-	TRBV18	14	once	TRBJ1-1	TGTGCCAGCTCACCCGACGGGGGGAACACTGAAGCTTTCTTT	CASSPDGGNTEAFF
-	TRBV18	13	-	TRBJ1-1	TGTGCCAGCTCGCTGGGGCTGGGCACTGAAGCTTTCTTT	CASSLGLGTEAFF
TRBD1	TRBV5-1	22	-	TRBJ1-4	TGCGCCAGCAGCTTCGATCCTCAGCGACAGGGGGCAACCTCTGCAACTAATGAAAAACTGTTTTTT	CASSFDPQRQGATSATNEKLFF